The rows below give T cell receptor beta chains drawn from one sample of a study of blood T cell repertoires in COVID-19. The protocol was immunoSEQ multiplex PCR, while the TCRdb copy is restricted to in-frame clones and leaves out a portion. The sample has 150,000 to 200,000 clones; roughly nine tenths are singletons. Material for sequencing was PBMCs or T cells enriched from blood (not recorded which). The receptor set was obtained from a woman under 30 who had recovered from COVID-19. Both conserved end residues are part of each CDR3. A D gene is named only where the DNA matches it firmly. Some rows mark clone size as missing; the rest say once, few, many or name a class of expanded clone.

CDR3,DNA,J,size,D,V
CASSLAPGESSPLHF,TGTGCCAGCAGCTTGGCCCCGGGTGAGAGTTCACCCCTCCACTTT,TRBJ1-6,-,-,TRBV5-4
CASSEYNTGLFF,TGTGCCAGCAGTGAATATAACACAGGGCTGTTTTTT,TRBJ1-4,once,-,TRBV25-1
CASSPRTGRDNSPLHF,TGTGCCAGCAGCCCCCGGACAGGAAGAGATAATTCACCCCTCCACTTT,TRBJ1-6,-,TRBD1,TRBV11-2
CASARSPYGYTF,TGTGCCAGTGCCCGGTCTCCCTATGGCTACACCTTC,TRBJ1-2,-,-,TRBV19
CASSLHQTGVTEAFF,TGTGCCAGCAGCTTGCATCAGACAGGGGTCACTGAAGCTTTCTTT,TRBJ1-1,-,TRBD1,TRBV11-1
CASSLVGGTGNTIYF,TGTGCCAGCAGCTTAGTGGGAGGGACTGGAAACACCATATATTTT,TRBJ1-3,-,-,TRBV7-9
CASRLGAGQSNQPQHF,TGTGCCAGCAGACTTGGGGCAGGGCAAAGCAATCAGCCCCAGCATTTT,TRBJ1-5,once,-,TRBV28
CASSKLQGEAFF,TGTGCCAGTAGCAAGCTTCAGGGAGAAGCTTTCTTT,TRBJ1-1,-,-,TRBV19
CASSPFGLDFFSGNTIYF,TGTGCCAGCTCACCATTCGGACTAGACTTCTTCTCTGGAAACACCATATATTTT,TRBJ1-3,-,-,TRBV18
CASSEELGTGDHNEQFF,TGTGCCAGCAGTGAAGAACTCGGGACAGGGGATCACAATGAGCAGTTCTTC,TRBJ2-1,once,TRBD1,TRBV2
CASSAGSTADSPLHF,TGTGCCAGCAGCGCCGGTTCTACAGCTGATTCACCCCTCCACTTT,TRBJ1-6,-,-,TRBV7-9
CASGFSPGQLFF,TGTGCTAGTGGTTTCTCTCCGGGTCAGCTGTTTTTT,TRBJ2-2,-,-,TRBV12-5
CASSKAGATEAFF,TGTGCCAGCAGCAAAGCAGGGGCCACTGAAGCTTTCTTT,TRBJ1-1,-,-,TRBV11-3
CASSLYPREKNIQYF,TGTGCCAGCAGTTTATATCCCAGGGAAAAAAACATTCAGTACTTC,TRBJ2-4,-,-,TRBV28
CSASRNTEAFF,TGCAGTGCTAGCAGGAACACTGAAGCTTTCTTT,TRBJ1-1,few,-,TRBV20-1